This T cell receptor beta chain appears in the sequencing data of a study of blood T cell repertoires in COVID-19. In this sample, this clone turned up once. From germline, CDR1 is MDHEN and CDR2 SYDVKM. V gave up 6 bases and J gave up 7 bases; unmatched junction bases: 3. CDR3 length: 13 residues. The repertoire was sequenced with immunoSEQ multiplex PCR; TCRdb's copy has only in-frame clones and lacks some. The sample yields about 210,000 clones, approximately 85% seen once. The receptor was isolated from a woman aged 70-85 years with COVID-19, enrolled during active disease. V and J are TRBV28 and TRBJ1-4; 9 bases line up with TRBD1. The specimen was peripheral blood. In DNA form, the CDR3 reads TGTGCCAGCAGAACAGGGGGCGGTGAAAAACTGTTTTTT. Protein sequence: CASRTGGGEKLFF.